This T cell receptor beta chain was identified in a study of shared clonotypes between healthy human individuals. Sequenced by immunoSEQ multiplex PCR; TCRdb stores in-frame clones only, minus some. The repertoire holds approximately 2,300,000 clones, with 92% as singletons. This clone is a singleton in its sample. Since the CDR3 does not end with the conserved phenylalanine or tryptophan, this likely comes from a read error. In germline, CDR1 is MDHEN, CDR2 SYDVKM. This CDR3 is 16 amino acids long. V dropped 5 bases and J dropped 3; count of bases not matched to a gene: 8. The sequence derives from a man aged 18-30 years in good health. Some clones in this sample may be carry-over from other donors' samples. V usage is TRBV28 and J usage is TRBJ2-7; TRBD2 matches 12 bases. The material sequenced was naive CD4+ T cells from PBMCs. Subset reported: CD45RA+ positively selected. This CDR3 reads CASSGTSGRIYYEQYL. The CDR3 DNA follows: TGTGCCAGCAGTGGGACTAGCGGGCGGATATACTACGAGCAGTACCTC.